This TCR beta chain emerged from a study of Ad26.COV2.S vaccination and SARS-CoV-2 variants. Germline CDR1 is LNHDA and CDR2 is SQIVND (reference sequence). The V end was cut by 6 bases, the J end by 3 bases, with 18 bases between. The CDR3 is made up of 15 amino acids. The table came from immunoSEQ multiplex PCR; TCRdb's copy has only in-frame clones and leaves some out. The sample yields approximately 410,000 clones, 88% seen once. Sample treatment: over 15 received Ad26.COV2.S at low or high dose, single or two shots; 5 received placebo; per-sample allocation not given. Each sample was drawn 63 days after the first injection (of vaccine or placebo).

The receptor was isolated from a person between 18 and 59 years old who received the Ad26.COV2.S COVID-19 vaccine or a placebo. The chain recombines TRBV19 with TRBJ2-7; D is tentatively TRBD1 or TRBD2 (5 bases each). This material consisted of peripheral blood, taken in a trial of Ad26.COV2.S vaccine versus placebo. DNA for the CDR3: TGTGCCAGTAGCCGGGACGGGGCCCCAAGCTACGAGCAGTACTTC. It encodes CASSRDGAPSYEQYF.